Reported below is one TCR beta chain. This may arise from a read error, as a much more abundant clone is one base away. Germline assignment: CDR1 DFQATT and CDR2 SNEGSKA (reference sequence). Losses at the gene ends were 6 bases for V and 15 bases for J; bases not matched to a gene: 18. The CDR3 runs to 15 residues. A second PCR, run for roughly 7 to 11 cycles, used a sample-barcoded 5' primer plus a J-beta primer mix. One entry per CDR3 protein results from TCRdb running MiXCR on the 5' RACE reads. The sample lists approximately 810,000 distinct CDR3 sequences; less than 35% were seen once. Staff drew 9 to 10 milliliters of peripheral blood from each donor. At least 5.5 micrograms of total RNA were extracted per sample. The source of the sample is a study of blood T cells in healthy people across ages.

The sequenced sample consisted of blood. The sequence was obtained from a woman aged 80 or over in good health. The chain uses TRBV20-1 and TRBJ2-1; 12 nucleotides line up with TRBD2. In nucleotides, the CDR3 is TGCAGTGCCGTCGGGCTAGCGGGGGGGGTCGCCGGAGGGTTCTTC. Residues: CSAVGLAGGVAGGFF.